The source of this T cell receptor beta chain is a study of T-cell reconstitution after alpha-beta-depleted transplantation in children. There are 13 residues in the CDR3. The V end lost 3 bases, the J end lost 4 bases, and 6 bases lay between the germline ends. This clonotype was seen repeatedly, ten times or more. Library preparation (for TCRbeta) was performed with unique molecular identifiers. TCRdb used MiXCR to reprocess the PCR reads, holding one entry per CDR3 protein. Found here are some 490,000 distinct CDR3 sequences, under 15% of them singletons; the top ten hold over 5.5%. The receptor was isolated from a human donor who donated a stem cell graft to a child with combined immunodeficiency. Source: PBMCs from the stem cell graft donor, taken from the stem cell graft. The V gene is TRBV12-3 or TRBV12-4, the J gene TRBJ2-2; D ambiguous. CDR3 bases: TGTGCCAGCAGTTTTATGGGCACCGGGGAGCTGTTTTTT. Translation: CASSFMGTGELFF.